This TCR beta chain is from a study of T cell responses to AZD1222 COVID-19 vaccine. Study observations and caveats: Spike-specific TCR repertoires showed rising breadth and depth after two AZD1222 doses. The study sampled repertoires only after the peak T cell response. Seropositive at baseline were only a handful of AZD1222 recipients.

The V end was cut by 1 base, the J end by 7 bases, with 11 bases between. Germline V CDR1 and CDR2: SEHNR, FQNEAQ (reference sequence). There are 14 residues in the CDR3. Pooling covered second doses at about 4 or about 12 weeks. TCRdb's copy holds only in-frame clones and misses some; the assay was immunoSEQ multiplex PCR. The sample has roughly 100,000 clones, roughly 87% seen once. Comment on this clone: Its specificity is unknown.

The sample in question was peripheral blood, obtained 28 days after the second AZD1222 dose. This sequence was found in an adult who received the AZD1222 COVID-19 vaccine. This chain connects TRBV7-9 to TRBJ1-5; TRBD1 might be the D (6 bases). The CDR3 loop reads CASSLETGPQPQHF. DNA for the CDR3: TGTGCCAGCAGCTTAGAAACAGGGCCCCAGCCCCAGCATTTT.